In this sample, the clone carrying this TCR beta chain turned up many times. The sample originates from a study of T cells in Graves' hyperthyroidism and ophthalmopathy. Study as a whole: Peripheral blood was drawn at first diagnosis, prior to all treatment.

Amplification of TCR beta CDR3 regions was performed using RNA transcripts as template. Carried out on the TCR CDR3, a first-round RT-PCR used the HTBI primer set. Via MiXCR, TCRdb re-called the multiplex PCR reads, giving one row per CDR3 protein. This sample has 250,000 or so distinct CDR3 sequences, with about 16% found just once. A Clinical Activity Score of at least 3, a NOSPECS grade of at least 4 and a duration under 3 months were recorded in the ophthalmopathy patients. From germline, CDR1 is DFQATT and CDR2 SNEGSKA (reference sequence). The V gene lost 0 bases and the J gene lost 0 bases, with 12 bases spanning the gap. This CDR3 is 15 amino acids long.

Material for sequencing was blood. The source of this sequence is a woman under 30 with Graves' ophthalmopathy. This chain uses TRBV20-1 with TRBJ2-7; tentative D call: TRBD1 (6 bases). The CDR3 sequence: CSAREAGAGSYEQYF. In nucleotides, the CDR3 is TGCAGTGCTAGAGAAGCAGGGGCCGGCTCCTACGAGCAGTACTTC.